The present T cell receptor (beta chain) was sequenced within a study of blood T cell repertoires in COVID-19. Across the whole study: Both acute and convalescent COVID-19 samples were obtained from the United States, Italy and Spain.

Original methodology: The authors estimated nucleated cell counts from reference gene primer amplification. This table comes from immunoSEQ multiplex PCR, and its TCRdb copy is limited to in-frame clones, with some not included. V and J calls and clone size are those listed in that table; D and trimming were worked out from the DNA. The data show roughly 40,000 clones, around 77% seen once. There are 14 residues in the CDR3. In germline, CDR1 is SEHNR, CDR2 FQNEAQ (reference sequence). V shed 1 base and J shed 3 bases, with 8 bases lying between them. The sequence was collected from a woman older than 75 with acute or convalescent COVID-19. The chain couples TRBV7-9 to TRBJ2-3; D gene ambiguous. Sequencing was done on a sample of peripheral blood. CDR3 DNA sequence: TGTGCCAGCAGCTTAGTAGACACAACAGATACGCAGTATTTT. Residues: CASSLVDTTDTQYF.